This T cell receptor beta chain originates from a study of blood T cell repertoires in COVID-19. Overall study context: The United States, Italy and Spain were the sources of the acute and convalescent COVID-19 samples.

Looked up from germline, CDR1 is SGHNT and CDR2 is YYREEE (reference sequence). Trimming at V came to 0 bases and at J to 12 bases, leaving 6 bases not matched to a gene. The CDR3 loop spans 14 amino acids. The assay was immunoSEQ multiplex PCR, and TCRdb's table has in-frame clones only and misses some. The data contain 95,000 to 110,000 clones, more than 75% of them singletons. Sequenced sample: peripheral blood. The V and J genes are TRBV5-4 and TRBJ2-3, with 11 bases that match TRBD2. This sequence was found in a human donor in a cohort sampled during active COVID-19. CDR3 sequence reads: CASSLELAGASQYF. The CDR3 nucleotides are TGTGCCAGCAGCTTGGAACTAGCGGGGGCCTCTCAGTATTTT. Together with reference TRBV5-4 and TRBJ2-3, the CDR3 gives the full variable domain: ETGVTQSPTHLIKTRGQQVTLRCSSQSGHNTVSWYQQALGQGPQFIFQYYREEENGRGNFPPRFSGLQFPNYSSELNVNALELDDSALYLCASSLELAGASQYFGPGTRLTVL.